The 10 T cell receptor beta chains below were found in one sample sequenced in a study of T cell repertoires in cytomegalovirus infection. Their antigens are not known. TCRdb analysed the reads with MiXCR anew, one entry per CDR3 protein. The sample consists of about 130,000 distinct CDR3 sequences, roughly 32% of them appearing once. The specimen comprised CD8+ T cells from cultured PBMCs, sampled from culture after CMV antigen stimulation. These receptors all stem from a human donor in good health (CMV status not recorded). Some clones in this sample may be carry-over from other donors' samples.

This clonotype was recorded a few times. This rearrangement joins TRBV7-8 to TRBJ2-3; D gene unclear. The CDR3 totals 16 residues. Trimming removed 5 bases at V and 2 bases at J, with 17 bases between. Germline V gene lookup returns CDR1 SGHVS and CDR2 FQNEAQ. The CDR3 protein is CASSLNPLLPTDTQYF. The CDR3 DNA reads TGTGCCAGCAGCCTTAATCCACTGCTCCCCACAGATACGCAGTATTTT.

The chain joins TRBV12-3 or TRBV12-4 to TRBJ1-3; D is perhaps TRBD1 (6 bases). The V end was cut by 7 bases, the J end by 2 bases, with 18 bases between. The CDR3 sequence is 16 residues long. The CDR3 bases are TGTGCCAGCACCCCTAGACAGGACCCCACTGGAAACACCATATATTTT. Amino acids: CASTPRQDPTGNTIYF.

In the case of this clonotype: The junction departs from germline at one end; a sequencing error may be responsible. This chain connects TRBV27 to TRBJ2-1; no firm D call. Germline V gene sequence: CDR1 MNHEY, CDR2 SMNVEV (reference sequence). CDR3 length equals 13 residues. As DNA, the CDR3 is TGTGCCAGCAGTTTATCTATCCCTTCAAGAAGGATCTTC. Residues: CASSLSIPSRRIF.

The CDR3 loop reads CSARQGSTDTQYF. Written as DNA, the CDR3 is TGCAGCGCCAGACAGGGTAGCACAGATACGCAGTATTTT. The chain employs TRBV29-1 and TRBJ2-3; 7 nucleotides line up with TRBD1. The CDR3 covers 13 residues. V trimming: 7 bases; J trimming: 0 bases; junction bases outside the gene matches: 4. Germline V gene lookup returns CDR1 SQVTM and CDR2 ANQGSEA.

The rearrangement uses TRBV9 and TRBJ1-3; D call uncertain. CDR1 SGDLS and CDR2 YYNGEE come from the germline V gene. Trimming stripped 0 bases from V and 0 bases from J, with 7 bases between. CDR3 length: 15 amino acids. The CDR3 region is CASSVDPYSGNTIYF. The CDR3 coding sequence is TGTGCCAGCAGCGTAGATCCCTACTCTGGAAACACCATATATTTT.

This clonotype has more than one count but fewer than ten. V is TRBV2 and J is TRBJ2-7, with D perhaps matching TRBD1 (6 bases). This CDR3 contains 16 residues. Germline CDR1 and CDR2: SNHLY and FYNNEI. The germline V and J ends were trimmed by 4 bases and 3 bases, with 19 bases remaining between them. CDR3 coding DNA: TGTGCCAGCAGTGTTCTGACAGAGGACAGTGTCTACGAGCAGTACTTC. This sequence encodes CASSVLTEDSVYEQYF.

The chain uses TRBV6-6 and TRBJ2-7; maybe TRBD1 (5 bases). This CDR3 has 15 residues. The germline V gene has CDR1 MNHNY and CDR2 SVGAGI (reference sequence). V lost 5 bases and J lost 1, with 15 bases in between. The CDR3 here is CASSIDIGASYEQYF. The CDR3 DNA reads TGTGCCAGCAGTATCGACATTGGGGCTTCCTACGAGCAGTACTTC.

This clonotype has only a few counts. CDR3 DNA: TGTGCCAGCAGCCCTAGCGCCGGGACAGCCCCCGGGGAGCTGTTTTTT. Its protein product is CASSPSAGTAPGELFF. The chain employs TRBV7-3 and TRBJ2-2; D perhaps matches TRBD1 (7 bases). Looked up from germline, CDR1 is SGHTA and CDR2 is FQGTGA. CDR3 length: 16 amino acids. Trimming took off 5 bases at V and 6 bases at J, with 19 bases between the two ends.

This clonotype was observed once. The CDR3 spells CASSPKHGELFF. The CDR3 bases are TGTGCCAGCAGCCCCAAACACGGGGAGCTGTTTTTT. This rearrangement joins TRBV12-3 or TRBV12-4 to TRBJ2-2; D is unresolved. This CDR3 region has 12 residues. V gave up 6 bases and J gave up 7 bases, with 9 bases separating them.

The gene calls are TRBV2 and TRBJ1-6; D uncertain. Germline-derived CDR1 and CDR2 are SNHLY and FYNNEI. The germline V and J ends were trimmed by 1 base and 8 bases, with 15 bases remaining between them. CDR3 length: 16 amino acids. The CDR3 coding sequence is TGTGCCAGCAGTGAAGTACGGTCAGTCTACGATTCACCCCTCCACTTT. It specifies CASSEVRSVYDSPLHF. Full variable domain (missing parts from reference TRBV2 and TRBJ1-6): EPEVTQTPSHQVTQMGQEVILRCVPISNHLYFYWYRQILGQKVEFLVSFYNNEISEKSEIFDDQFSVERPDGSNFTLKIRSTKLEDSAMYFCASSEVRSVYDSPLHFGNGTRLTVT.